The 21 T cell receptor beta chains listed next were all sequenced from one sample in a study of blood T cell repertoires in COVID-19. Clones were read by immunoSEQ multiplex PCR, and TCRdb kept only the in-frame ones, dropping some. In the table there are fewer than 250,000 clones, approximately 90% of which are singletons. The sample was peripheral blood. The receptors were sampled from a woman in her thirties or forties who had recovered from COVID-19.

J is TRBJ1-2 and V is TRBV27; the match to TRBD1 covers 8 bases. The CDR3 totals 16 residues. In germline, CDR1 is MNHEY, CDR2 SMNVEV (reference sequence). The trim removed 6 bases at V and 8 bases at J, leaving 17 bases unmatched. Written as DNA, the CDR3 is TGTGCCAGCAGCCCTGGACAGGGTTTGACGTTGGTAGGCTACACCTTC. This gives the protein CASSPGQGLTLVGYTF.

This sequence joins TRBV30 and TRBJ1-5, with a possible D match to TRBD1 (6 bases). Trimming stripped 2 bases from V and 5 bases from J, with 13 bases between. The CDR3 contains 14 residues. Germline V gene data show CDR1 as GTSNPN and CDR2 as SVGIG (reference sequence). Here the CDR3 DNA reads TGTGCCTGGAGTCCTACGACAGGCTATCAGCCCCAGCATTTT. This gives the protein CAWSPTTGYQPQHF.

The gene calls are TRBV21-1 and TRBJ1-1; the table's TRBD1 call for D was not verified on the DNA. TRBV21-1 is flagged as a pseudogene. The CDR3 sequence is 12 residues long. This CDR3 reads CANMRGDIGAFF. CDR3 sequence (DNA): TGTGCCAACATGAGAGGGGACATTGGGGCTTTCTTT.

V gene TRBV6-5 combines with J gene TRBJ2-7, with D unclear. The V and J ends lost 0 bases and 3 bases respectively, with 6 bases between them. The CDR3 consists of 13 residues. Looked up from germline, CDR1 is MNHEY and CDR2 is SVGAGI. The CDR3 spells CASSYSNSYEQYF. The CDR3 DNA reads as TGTGCCAGCAGTTACTCGAACAGCTACGAGCAGTACTTC.

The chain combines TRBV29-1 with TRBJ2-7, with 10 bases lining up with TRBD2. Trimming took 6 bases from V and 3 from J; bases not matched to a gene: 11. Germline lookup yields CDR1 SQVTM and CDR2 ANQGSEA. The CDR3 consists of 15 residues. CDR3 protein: CSVYPSGSRIYEQYF. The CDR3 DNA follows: TGCAGCGTCTACCCTAGCGGGAGCCGGATCTACGAGCAGTACTTC.

This CDR3 is CATKPTATNEKLFF. CDR3 sequence (DNA): TGTGCCACCAAACCGACAGCAACTAATGAAAAACTGTTTTTT. The V call is TRBV19, the J call TRBJ1-4; tentatively, D is TRBD1 (5 bases). Trimming removed 10 bases at V and 0 bases at J, with 12 bases between. The CDR3 covers 14 residues. The germline gives CDR1 LNHDA, CDR2 SQIVND (reference sequence).

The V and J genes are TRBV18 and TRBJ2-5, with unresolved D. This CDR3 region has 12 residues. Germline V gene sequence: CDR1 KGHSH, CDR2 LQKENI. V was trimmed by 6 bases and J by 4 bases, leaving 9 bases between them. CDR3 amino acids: CASSPNGETQYF. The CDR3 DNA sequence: TGTGCCAGCTCTCCAAACGGAGAGACCCAGTACTTC.

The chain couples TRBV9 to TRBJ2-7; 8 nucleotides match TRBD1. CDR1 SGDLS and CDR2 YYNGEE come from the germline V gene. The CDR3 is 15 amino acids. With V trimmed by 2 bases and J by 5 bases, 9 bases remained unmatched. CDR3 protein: CASSVSGQVMDEQYF. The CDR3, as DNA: TGTGCCAGCAGCGTTTCGGGACAGGTTATGGACGAGCAGTACTTC.

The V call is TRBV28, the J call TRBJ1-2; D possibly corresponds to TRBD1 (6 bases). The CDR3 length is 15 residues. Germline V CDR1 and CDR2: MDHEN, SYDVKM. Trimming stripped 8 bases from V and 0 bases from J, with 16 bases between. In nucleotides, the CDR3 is TGTGCCAGCTACTACCGGACAGAAACTAACTATGGCTACACCTTC. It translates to CASYYRTETNYGYTF.

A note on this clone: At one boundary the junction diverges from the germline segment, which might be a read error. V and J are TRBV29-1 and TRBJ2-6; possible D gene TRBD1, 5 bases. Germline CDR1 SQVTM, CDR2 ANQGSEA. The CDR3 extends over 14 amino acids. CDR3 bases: TGCAGCGTTGGGCAGACCTCTGGGGCCAACATCCTGACTTTC. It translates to CSVGQTSGANILTF.

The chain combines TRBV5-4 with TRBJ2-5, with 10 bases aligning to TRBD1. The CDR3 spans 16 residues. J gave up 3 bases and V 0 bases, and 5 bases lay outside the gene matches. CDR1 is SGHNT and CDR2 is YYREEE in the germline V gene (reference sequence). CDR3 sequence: CASSLGGQGGKETQYF. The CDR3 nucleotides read TGTGCCAGCAGCTTGGGCGGACAGGGGGGGAAAGAGACCCAGTACTTC.

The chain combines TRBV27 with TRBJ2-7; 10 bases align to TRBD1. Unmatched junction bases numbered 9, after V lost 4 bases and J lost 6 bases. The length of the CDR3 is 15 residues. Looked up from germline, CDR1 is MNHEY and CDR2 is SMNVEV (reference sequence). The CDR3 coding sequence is TGTGCCAGCAGTTCGGGACAGGGGAGGGGGGGCGAGCAGTACTTC. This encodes CASSSGQGRGGEQYF.

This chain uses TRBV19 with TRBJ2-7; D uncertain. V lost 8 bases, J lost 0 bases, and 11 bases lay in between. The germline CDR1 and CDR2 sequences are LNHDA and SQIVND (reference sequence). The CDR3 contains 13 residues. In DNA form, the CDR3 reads TGTGCCAGTTCAGACATGCCCTCCTACGAGCAGTACTTC. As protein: CASSDMPSYEQYF.

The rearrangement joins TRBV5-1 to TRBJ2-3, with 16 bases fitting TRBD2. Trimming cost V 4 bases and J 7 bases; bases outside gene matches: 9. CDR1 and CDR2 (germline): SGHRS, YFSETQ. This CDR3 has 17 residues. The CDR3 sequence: CASSPGLAGGIGNTQYF. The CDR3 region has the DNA TGCGCCAGCAGCCCGGGACTAGCGGGAGGGATCGGTAATACGCAGTATTTT.

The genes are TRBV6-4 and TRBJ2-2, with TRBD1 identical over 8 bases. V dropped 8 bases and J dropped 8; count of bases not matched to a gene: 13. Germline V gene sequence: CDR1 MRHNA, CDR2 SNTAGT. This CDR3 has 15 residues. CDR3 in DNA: TGTGCCAGCTCACCGGGACAGGCCAACCCAGGGGAGCTGTTTTTT. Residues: CASSPGQANPGELFF.

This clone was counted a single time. The CDR3 DNA is TGTGCCAGCAGAACAGAAACTGGGGCCAACGTCCTGACTTTC. Translation gives CASRTETGANVLTF. This chain connects TRBV28 to TRBJ2-6, with no clear D. V was trimmed by 6 bases and J by 2 bases, leaving 8 bases between them. Germline V gene lookup returns CDR1 MDHEN and CDR2 SYDVKM. The length of the CDR3 is 14 residues.

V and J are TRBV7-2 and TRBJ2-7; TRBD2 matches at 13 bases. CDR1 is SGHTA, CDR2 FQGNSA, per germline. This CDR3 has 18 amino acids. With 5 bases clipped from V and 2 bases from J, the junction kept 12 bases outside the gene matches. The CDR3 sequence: CASSRSGLAGEPAYEQYF. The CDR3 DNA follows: TGTGCCAGCAGCCGCTCTGGACTAGCGGGAGAACCCGCCTACGAGCAGTACTTC.

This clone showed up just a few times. The CDR3 spells CASSQDGGFSQFF. The CDR3 coding sequence is TGCGCCAGCAGCCAAGACGGAGGATTTTCGCAGTTCTTC. The chain joins TRBV4-3 to TRBJ2-1, with D perhaps TRBD2 (5 bases). With 0 bases removed from V and 12 bases from J, the gap between germline ends came to 12 bases. The CDR3 totals 13 residues. Germline CDR1 is LGHNA and CDR2 is YSLEER.

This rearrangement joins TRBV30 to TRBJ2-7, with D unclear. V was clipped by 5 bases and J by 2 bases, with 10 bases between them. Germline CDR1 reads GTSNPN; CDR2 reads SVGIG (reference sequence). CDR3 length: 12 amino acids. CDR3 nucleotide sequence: TGTGCCTGGGGCCCACAAGCCTACGAGCAGTACTTC. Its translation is CAWGPQAYEQYF.

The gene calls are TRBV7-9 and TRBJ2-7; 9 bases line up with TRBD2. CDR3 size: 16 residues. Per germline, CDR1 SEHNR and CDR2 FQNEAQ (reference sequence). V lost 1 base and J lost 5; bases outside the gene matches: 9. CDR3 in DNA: TGTGCCAGCAGCTTAGATCCAGCGGGAGGAGTCAACGAGCAGTACTTC. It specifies CASSLDPAGGVNEQYF.

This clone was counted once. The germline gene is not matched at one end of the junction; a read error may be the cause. CDR3 DNA: TGTGCCAGCAGTTTAACCCCGGACTCCACCTTGGATGAGCAGTTCTTC. Translation gives CASSLTPDSTLDEQFF. The gene calls are TRBV7-3 and TRBJ2-1; D might be TRBD2 (5 bases). CDR1 and CDR2 from the germline V gene are SGHTA and FQGTGA. The CDR3 runs 16 residues. Complete variable domain (other parts from reference TRBV7-3 and TRBJ2-1): GAGVSQTPSNKVTEKGKYVELRCDPISGHTALYWYRQSLGQGPEFLIYFQGTGAADDSGLPNDRFFAVRPEGSVSTLKIQRTERGDSAVYLCASSLTPDSTLDEQFFGPGTRLTVL.